This note documents a single T cell receptor beta chain sequence. Produced via immunoSEQ multiplex PCR; TCRdb's table is partial and in-frame only. The table records 500,000 or so clones, about nine tenths of them present only once. Donors were grouped by their self-reported clinical history. The data stem from a study of blood T cell repertoires in COVID-19. The junction had 13 bases not matched to a gene; V was cut back by 0 bases and J by 3 bases. The CDR3 is 20 residues long. CDR1 and CDR2 from the germline V gene are MNHEY and SVGEGT. This clonotype was obtained from a woman between 18 and 29 years old who had recovered from COVID-19. Sequencing used PBMCs or T cells enriched from blood (not recorded which). The V and J genes are TRBV6-2 or TRBV6-3 and TRBJ2-3; the match to TRBD2 covers 12 bases. The CDR3 is CASSYSNLELTSGGTDTQYF. The CDR3, as DNA: TGTGCCAGCAGTTACTCGAACCTAGAGCTGACTAGCGGGGGAACAGATACGCAGTATTTT.